Following are 32 T cell receptor beta chains from one sample sequenced in a study of blood T cell dynamics during melanoma immunotherapy. Here immunoSEQ multiplex PCR was the method, and the copy in TCRdb shows in-frame clones only, minus some. The repertoire holds 6,600 or so clones, with 80% as singletons. Time point specified: pre-treatment baseline. Sequencing used blood, obtained from a patient treated with checkpoint blockade. Receptors were obtained from a human donor with melanoma.

The chain is built from TRBV5-1 and TRBJ2-7; D possibly corresponds to TRBD2 (7 bases). V was cut by 2 bases and J by 0 bases, with 15 bases left in between. The CDR3 extends over 16 amino acids. The germline V gene has CDR1 SGHRS and CDR2 YFSETQ. CDR3 DNA sequence: TGCGCCAGCAGCTTCGGGGGGCAGGGAAGCTCCTACGAGCAGTACTTC. Its protein is CASSFGGQGSSYEQYF.

The chain carries TRBV6-5 and TRBJ1-2; D remains unclear. V was clipped by 4 bases and J by 8 bases, with 8 bases between them. The CDR3 is 11 amino acids. From germline, CDR1 is MNHEY and CDR2 SVGAGI. The CDR3 is CASSSAEGYTF. Written as DNA, the CDR3 is TGTGCCAGCAGTTCCGCGGAAGGCTACACCTTC.

The V gene is TRBV5-1, the J gene TRBJ2-7, with TRBD1 identical over 12 bases. Germline CDR1 and CDR2: SGHRS and YFSETQ. J was trimmed by 6 bases and V by 4 bases; bases with no gene match: 2. The CDR3 totals 13 residues. The CDR3 sequence: CASSVGQGAEQYF. CDR3 nucleotides: TGCGCCAGCAGCGTGGGACAGGGGGCCGAGCAGTACTTC.

The chain couples TRBV19 to TRBJ1-5, with 9 bases aligning to TRBD1. This CDR3 has 15 residues. Germline loops: CDR1 LNHDA, CDR2 SQIVND (reference sequence). V lost 8 bases, J lost 2 bases, and 7 bases stayed unmatched. CDR3 sequence: CASGTGSLGNQPQHF. The CDR3 DNA reads TGTGCCAGTGGGACAGGGTCTTTAGGCAATCAGCCCCAGCATTTT.

This chain joins TRBV19 and TRBJ2-7, with TRBD2 matching over 14 bases. There are 18 residues in the CDR3. J lost 1 base, V lost 1 base, and 6 bases had no gene match. From germline, CDR1 is LNHDA and CDR2 SQIVND (reference sequence). CDR3 amino acids: CASSIVGLAGGSSYEQYF. CDR3 DNA sequence: TGTGCCAGTAGTATAGTCGGACTAGCGGGGGGCTCGTCCTACGAGCAGTACTTC.

The CDR3 region has the DNA TGTGCCAGCAGCGGGGGGGCCCTCCAAGGGGAGACCCAGTACTTC. Its protein is CASSGGALQGETQYF. The chain carries TRBV7-6 and TRBJ2-5; D is possibly TRBD2 (7 bases). The CDR3 is made up of 15 amino acids. Germline CDR1 and CDR2: SGHVS and FNYEAQ. With 5 bases removed from V and 5 bases from J, the gap between germline ends came to 18 bases.

This clone came up once. The V gene is TRBV2, the J gene TRBJ2-3; 9 nucleotides line up with TRBD2. Germline V gene lookup returns CDR1 SNHLY and CDR2 FYNNEI. The CDR3 consists of 17 residues. V was clipped by 1 base and J by 5 bases; unmatched bases: 10. The CDR3 protein is CASSEDLAGGQEDTQYF. CDR3 sequence (DNA): TGTGCCAGCAGTGAAGATCTCGCGGGGGGGCAGGAAGATACGCAGTATTTT.

The rearrangement links TRBV18 to TRBJ1-2, with 8 bases lining up with TRBD1. CDR1 and CDR2 from the germline V gene are KGHSH and LQKENI. The V and J ends lost 4 bases and 8 bases, in that order; junction bases with no gene match: 6. The CDR3 is 13 residues long. The CDR3 is CASSLDREWGYTF. CDR3 DNA: TGTGCCAGCTCACTGGACAGGGAGTGGGGCTACACCTTC.

The V gene is TRBV7-6, the J gene TRBJ2-1, with D possibly being TRBD1 (5 bases). Between the trimmed V and J ends, which lost 5 bases and 9 bases, there was a span of 11 bases. The CDR3 runs to 12 residues. Looked up from germline, CDR1 is SGHVS and CDR2 is FNYEAQ. In nucleotides, the CDR3 is TGTGCCAGCAGCCAACAGGTCGGTGAGCAGTTCTTC. Amino acid sequence: CASSQQVGEQFF.

The chain carries TRBV6-7 and TRBJ2-5; D possibly matches TRBD1 or TRBD2 (5 bases each). TRBV6-7 falls under the ORF class, with uncertain function. The CDR3 has 14 amino acids. The germline V and J ends were trimmed by 5 bases and 1 base, with 11 bases remaining between them. CDR3 in amino acids: CASSEGPSQETQYF. The CDR3 DNA sequence: TGTGCCAGCAGTGAGGGACCATCCCAAGAGACCCAGTACTTC.

The CDR3: CASGPSGSYTDTQYF. Here the CDR3 DNA reads TGTGCTAGTGGTCCTAGCGGGAGTTATACAGATACGCAGTATTTT. The V and J genes are TRBV12-5 and TRBJ2-3; TRBD2 agrees at 10 bases. From germline, CDR1 is LGHNT and CDR2 FRNRAP. The CDR3 runs 15 residues. V shed 5 bases and J 3 bases; nucleotides not matched to a gene: 5.

This chain uses TRBV4-1 with TRBJ1-5, with D unclear. From germline, CDR1 is MGHRA and CDR2 YSYEKL. Trimming removed 4 bases at V and 3 bases at J, with 16 bases between. The CDR3 covers 16 residues. The CDR3 DNA sequence: TGCGCCAGCAGCCCTGTTGGGGAACAGCTCAATCAGCCCCAGCATTTT. This encodes CASSPVGEQLNQPQHF.

The chain links TRBV6-5 to TRBJ1-3, with D unresolved. This CDR3 is built from 11 residues. Germline V CDR1 and CDR2: MNHEY, SVGAGI. Trimming took 10 bases from V and 0 from J, leaving 4 bases between them. DNA for the CDR3: TGTGCCACACACTCTGGAAACACCATATATTTT. Residues: CATHSGNTIYF.

This chain links TRBV5-1 with TRBJ1-1; D gene ambiguous. V lost 5 bases to trimming and J lost 7 bases, with 15 bases between them. This CDR3 has 13 residues. Germline V gene sequence: CDR1 SGHRS, CDR2 YFSETQ. The CDR3 DNA follows: TGCGCCAGCAGTAACGACGGGCACATTGAAGCTTTCTTT. It specifies CASSNDGHIEAFF.

This chain joins TRBV15 and TRBJ1-4; D might be TRBD1 (5 bases). The CDR3 loop spans 15 amino acids. Trimming took 0 bases from V and 4 from J, leaving 9 bases between them. Looked up from germline, CDR1 is LNHNV and CDR2 is YYDKDF (reference sequence). CDR3 loop: CATSREGRSNEKLFF. Here the CDR3 DNA reads TGTGCCACCAGCAGAGAGGGGCGGAGTAATGAAAAACTGTTTTTT.

CDR3 DNA: TGTGCCAGCAGCCCTCAAGGGCCTGTATATGGCTACACCTTC. Translation gives CASSPQGPVYGYTF. V usage is TRBV5-4 and J usage is TRBJ1-2; D gene ambiguous. The CDR3 is 14 residues long. Trimming stripped 4 bases from V and 5 bases from J, with 15 bases between. CDR1 is SGHNT, CDR2 YYREEE, per germline (reference sequence). The full variable domain, its missing parts supplied by reference TRBV5-4 and TRBJ1-2, is ETGVTQSPTHLIKTRGQQVTLRCSSQSGHNTVSWYQQALGQGPQFIFQYYREEENGRGNFPPRFSGLQFPNYSSELNVNALELDDSALYLCASSPQGPVYGYTFGSGTRLTVV.

This clone was observed a single time. The rearrangement uses TRBV6-1 and TRBJ2-5, with TRBD1 matching over 10 bases. The length of the CDR3 is 14 residues. The V gene end was trimmed by 6 bases and the J gene end by 6 bases; junction bases not matched to a gene: 7. Germline loops: CDR1 MNHNS, CDR2 SASEGT. CDR3 residues: CASRTGGATKTQYF. CDR3 in DNA: TGTGCCAGCAGGACAGGGGGCGCAACGAAGACCCAGTACTTC.

The genes are TRBV7-9 and TRBJ2-5; 7 nucleotides agree with TRBD2. The J segment lost 4 bases and the V segment lost 1 base, leaving 6 bases of the junction unmatched. The CDR3 loop spans 15 amino acids. The germline gives CDR1 SEHNR, CDR2 FQNEAQ (reference sequence). The chain's CDR3 is CASSLVAGVGETQYF. CDR3 in DNA: TGTGCCAGCAGCTTAGTTGCGGGGGTCGGAGAGACCCAGTACTTC.

This clone was seen only a few times. This chain connects TRBV7-9 to TRBJ2-7; D not certain. V was shortened by 0 bases and J by 0 bases, with 21 bases between the two germline ends. Germline CDR1 is SEHNR and CDR2 is FQNEAQ (reference sequence). The CDR3 spans 19 residues. Here the CDR3 DNA reads TGTGCCAGCAGCTTAGCGGTAATAGTGGTCGAGACTTACTCCTACGAGCAGTACTTC. Its protein is CASSLAVIVVETYSYEQYF.

This clone appeared a few times. The chain has TRBV28 and TRBJ2-1, with D unresolved. The CDR3 runs 13 residues. Germline CDR1 is MDHEN and CDR2 is SYDVKM. V was trimmed by 4 bases and J by 0 bases, leaving 4 bases between them. CDR3 coding DNA: TGTGCCAGCAGTTCCACCTCCTACAATGAGCAGTTCTTC. Translation gives CASSSTSYNEQFF.

CDR3 in DNA: TGCGCCAGCAGCCCAACCAATTCCCATGAGCAGTTCTTC. This encodes CASSPTNSHEQFF. The V gene is TRBV4-1, the J gene TRBJ2-1; D is ambiguous. Trimming took off 4 bases at V and 8 bases at J, with 12 bases between the two ends. Germline-derived CDR1 and CDR2 are MGHRA and YSYEKL. This CDR3 is built from 13 residues.

The chain combines TRBV30 with TRBJ2-1; 12 bases fit TRBD2. The CDR3 totals 14 residues. Germline CDR1 GTSNPN, CDR2 SVGIG (reference sequence). Losses at the gene ends were 3 bases for V and 9 bases for J; bases not matched to a gene: 6. As DNA, the CDR3 is TGTGCCTGGAGGGGACTAGCGGGTATAAGTGAGCAGTTCTTC. Its protein is CAWRGLAGISEQFF.

The rearrangement links TRBV2 to TRBJ2-7; a possible D gene is TRBD2 (5 bases). Germline-derived CDR1 and CDR2 are SNHLY and FYNNEI. Trimming removed 5 bases from V and 6 bases from J, with 23 bases in between. The CDR3 consists of 16 residues. The CDR3 loop reads CASSPPKGDGNGEQYF. DNA of the CDR3: TGTGCCAGCAGTCCTCCCAAGGGAGACGGGAATGGCGAGCAGTACTTC.

This clone has only a few counts. The V call is TRBV5-5, the J call TRBJ1-2; D is unresolved. Germline CDR1 and CDR2: SGHKS and YYEKEE (reference sequence). V dropped 3 bases and J dropped 8 bases, with 8 bases sitting between them. This CDR3 has 11 residues. This CDR3 reads CASSSGSGYTF. As DNA, the CDR3 is TGTGCCAGCAGCTCCGGGAGCGGCTACACCTTC.

This clone came up a few times. The rearrangement joins TRBV27 to TRBJ2-2; the D is unclear. Per the germline V gene, CDR1 is MNHEY and CDR2 is SMNVEV (reference sequence). V was shortened by 5 bases and J by 0 bases, with 4 bases between the two germline ends. This CDR3 is built from 13 residues. CDR3 loop: CASSPSNTGELFF. DNA of the CDR3: TGTGCCAGCAGTCCATCGAACACCGGGGAGCTGTTTTTT.

J is TRBJ2-3 and V is TRBV7-6, with 7 bases aligning to TRBD2. The CDR3 runs to 14 residues. V shed 3 bases and J 4 bases; nucleotides not matched to a gene: 4. Germline-derived CDR1 and CDR2 are SGHVS and FNYEAQ. CDR3 in amino acids: CASSFGGSPDTQYF. As DNA, the CDR3 is TGTGCCAGCAGCTTCGGCGGGAGTCCAGATACGCAGTATTTT.

The chain uses TRBV5-5 and TRBJ2-2; D is undetermined. Trimming stripped 0 bases from V and 1 base from J, with 7 bases between. This CDR3 spans 15 amino acids. The germline gives CDR1 SGHKS, CDR2 YYEKEE (reference sequence). CDR3: CASSLGHLNTGELFF. The DNA of the CDR3 is TGTGCCAGCAGCTTGGGACACTTGAACACCGGGGAGCTGTTTTTT.

The CDR3 DNA reads as TGCGCCAGCAGGGCGGGGCGGGAAAACACCGGGGAGCTGTTTTTT. Encoded protein: CASRAGRENTGELFF. The chain employs TRBV5-1 and TRBJ2-2; D may be TRBD2 (6 bases). Germline CDR1 reads SGHRS; CDR2 reads YFSETQ. The CDR3 is made up of 15 amino acids. V was shortened by 5 bases and J by 2 bases, with 13 bases between the two germline ends. The variable domain in full, with the rest retrieved from reference TRBV5-1 and TRBJ2-2, is KAGVTQTPRYLIKTRGQQVTLSCSPISGHRSVSWYQQTPGQGLQFLFEYFSETQRNKGNFPGRFSGRQFSNSRSEMNVSTLELGDSALYLCASRAGRENTGELFFGEGSRLTVL.

The rearrangement uses TRBV19 and TRBJ2-7, with 7 bases identical to TRBD1. This CDR3 contains 16 residues. The germline CDR1 and CDR2 sequences are LNHDA and SQIVND (reference sequence). Trimming cost V 6 bases and J 0 bases; bases outside gene matches: 11. The chain's CDR3 is CASRRTTGESSYEQYF. The CDR3 nucleotides are TGTGCCAGTAGACGAACTACAGGGGAGAGCTCCTACGAGCAGTACTTC.

The J gene is TRBJ2-1, the V gene TRBV7-9; D possibly uses TRBD1 or TRBD2 (5 bases each). Germline V gene sequence: CDR1 SEHNR, CDR2 FQNEAQ (reference sequence). V was clipped by 5 bases and J by 5 bases, with 16 bases between them. This CDR3 has 15 amino acids. The CDR3 region is CASSPRDQPNNEQFF. CDR3 sequence (DNA): TGTGCCAGCAGCCCCCGGGACCAACCGAACAATGAGCAGTTCTTC. The full variable domain, completed using reference TRBV7-9 and TRBJ2-1, is DTGVSQNPRHKITKRGQNVTFRCDPISEHNRLYWYRQTLGQGPEFLTYFQNEAQLEKSRLLSDRFSAERPKGSFSTLEIQRTEQGDSAMYLCASSPRDQPNNEQFFGPGTRLTVL.

The chain carries TRBV11-2 and TRBJ1-6; D possibly corresponds to TRBD1 (5 bases). The V gene lost 5 bases and the J gene lost 9 bases, with 17 bases spanning the gap. Germline lookup yields CDR1 SGHAT and CDR2 FQNNGV. CDR3 length equals 15 residues. Here the CDR3 reads CASSPNGGVGSPLHF. The CDR3 DNA reads TGTGCCAGCAGCCCCAATGGGGGGGTCGGTTCACCCCTCCACTTT.

The chain employs TRBV10-2 and TRBJ2-7; 8 bases align to TRBD1. The CDR3 has 14 amino acids. Germline V gives CDR1 WSHSY, CDR2 SAAADI. Trimming took 2 bases from V and 6 from J; bases not matched to a gene: 6. In DNA, the CDR3 is TGCGCCAGCAGTGAGCAGGGGGCCGGGGGCGAGCAGTACTTC. Its translation is CASSEQGAGGEQYF.